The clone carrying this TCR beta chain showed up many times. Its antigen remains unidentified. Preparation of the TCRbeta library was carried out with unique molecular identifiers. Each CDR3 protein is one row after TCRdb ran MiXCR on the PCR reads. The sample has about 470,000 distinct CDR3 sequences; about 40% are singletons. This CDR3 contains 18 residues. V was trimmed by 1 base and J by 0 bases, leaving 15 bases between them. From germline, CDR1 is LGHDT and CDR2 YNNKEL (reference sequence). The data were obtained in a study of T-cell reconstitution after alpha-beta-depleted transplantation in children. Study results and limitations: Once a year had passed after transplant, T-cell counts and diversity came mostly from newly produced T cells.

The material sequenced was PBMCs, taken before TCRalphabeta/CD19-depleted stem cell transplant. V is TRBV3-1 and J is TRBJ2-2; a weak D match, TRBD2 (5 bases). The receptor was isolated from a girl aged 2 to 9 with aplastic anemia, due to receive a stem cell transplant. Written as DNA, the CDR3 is TGTGCCAGCAGCCAAGTCTCGTGGCTAGCACCGAACACCGGGGAGCTGTTTTTT. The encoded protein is CASSQVSWLAPNTGELFF.